This is a list of T cell receptor beta chains from one sample in a study of vaccination effects on CD4 cells after COVID-19. This table comes from immunoSEQ multiplex PCR, and its TCRdb copy is limited to in-frame clones, with some not included. The repertoire holds 52,000 or so clones, about two thirds seen once, with roughly 18% in the top ten. These receptors lack a known antigen. This specimen consisted of CD4+ T cells from PBMCs cultured with SARS-CoV-2 spike peptides, obtained before COVID-19 vaccination. The receptors come from a human donor who received a COVID-19 vaccine. Both conserved end residues are part of each CDR3. A D gene is named only where the DNA matches it firmly. The size entry is marked missing in some rows and otherwise reads once, few, many or a size class.

J gene | V gene | clone size | D gene | CDR3 protein | CDR3 DNA
TRBJ1-1 | TRBV3-1/TRBV3-2 | - | - | CASSLNRKASTEAFF | TGTGCCAGCAGCCTAAACAGGAAGGCCAGCACTGAAGCTTTCTTT
TRBJ2-2 | TRBV7-9 | few | - | CASTDYDGGLRTGELFF | TGTGCCAGCACCGATTACGATGGGGGGTTACGAACCGGGGAGCTGTTTTTT
TRBJ2-3 | TRBV2 | - | - | CASSGLVDTQYF | TGTGCCAGCAGTGGGTTAGTAGATACGCAGTATTTT
TRBJ1-5 | TRBV30 | few | - | CAWSRQLGNQPQHF | TGTGCCTGGAGTAGACAGCTGGGCAATCAGCCCCAGCATTTT
TRBJ1-1 | TRBV29-1 | - | - | CSALGQLNTEAFF | TGCAGCGCACTCGGACAGTTGAACACTGAAGCTTTCTTT
TRBJ2-5 | TRBV27 | - | TRBD1 | CASSRQGETQYF | TGTGCCAGCAGTCGACAGGGGGAGACCCAGTACTTC
TRBJ1-5 | TRBV4-2 | - | TRBD1 | CASSQDRGQPQHF | TGTGCCAGCAGCCAGGACAGGGGGCAGCCCCAGCATTTT
TRBJ1-3 | TRBV5-4 | - | - | CASSFRGNTIYF | TGTGCCAGCAGCTTCAGAGGAAACACCATATATTTT
TRBJ1-5 | TRBV28 | - | - | CASSWKGGLGNQPQHF | TGTGCCAGCAGTTGGAAGGGGGGGCTTGGCAATCAGCCCCAGCATTTT
TRBJ2-2 | TRBV7-9 | few | - | CASSMTANTGELFF | TGTGCCAGCAGCATGACAGCGAACACCGGGGAGCTGTTTTTT
TRBJ2-1 | TRBV28 | - | - | CASSLAGAGVFEQFF | TGTGCCAGCAGTTTAGCAGGGGCGGGAGTCTTTGAGCAGTTCTTC
TRBJ2-5 | TRBV7-2 | - | - | CASSFRGAGTQYF | TGTGCCAGCAGCTTTCGGGGGGCAGGGACCCAGTACTTC
TRBJ2-2 | TRBV12-5 | few | - | CASGDRNTGELFF | TGTGCTAGTGGTGACCGAAACACCGGGGAGCTGTTTTTT
TRBJ2-7 | TRBV5-1 | - | TRBD2 | CASSRGRVAYEQYF | TGCGCCAGCAGCCGAGGGAGGGTCGCCTACGAGCAGTACTTC
TRBJ1-1 | TRBV3-1/TRBV3-2 | few | - | CASSRQNTEAFF | TGTGCCAGCAGCCGACAGAACACTGAAGCTTTCTTT
TRBJ1-1 | TRBV10-3 | - | - | CAISESNTEAFF | TGTGCCATCAGTGAGTCTAACACTGAAGCTTTCTTT
TRBJ2-1 | TRBV5-1 | - | - | CASRKEYNEQFF | TGCGCCAGCAGGAAAGAATACAATGAGCAGTTCTTC
TRBJ2-3 | TRBV6-1 | - | TRBD2 | CASSEGPGLAGIHTDTQYF | TGTGCCAGCAGTGAAGGGCCGGGACTAGCGGGGATCCATACAGATACGCAGTATTTT
TRBJ1-1 | TRBV5-4 | - | - | CASSLAGAGPNTEAFF | TGTGCCAGCAGCTTGGCCGGGGCAGGACCGAACACTGAAGCTTTCTTT
TRBJ2-7 | TRBV18 | - | - | CASSPRGMSSYEQYF | TGTGCCAGCTCACCCAGGGGCATGAGCTCCTACGAGCAGTACTTC
TRBJ2-2 | TRBV21-1 | - | - | CASSPPSTGELFF | TGTGCCAGCAGCCCTCCAAGTACCGGGGAGCTGTTTTTT
TRBJ2-3 | TRBV27 | - | TRBD1 | CASRKTGSTDTQYF | TGTGCCAGCAGGAAGACAGGGAGCACAGATACGCAGTATTTT
TRBJ1-2 | TRBV6-5 | - | - | CASSYDRGTNYGYTF | TGTGCCAGCAGTTACGACCGGGGAACTAACTATGGCTACACCTTC
TRBJ1-2 | TRBV7-9 | few | TRBD1 | CASSATRGQGDSNYGYTF | TGTGCCAGCAGCGCTACCCGCGGACAGGGGGATTCTAACTATGGCTACACCTTC
TRBJ2-2 | TRBV5-1 | few | TRBD2 | CASSTGLANTGELFF | TGCGCCAGCAGCACAGGACTAGCGAACACCGGGGAGCTGTTTTTT
TRBJ1-5 | TRBV5-6 | - | - | CASSLTTEADQPQHF | TGTGCCAGCAGCTTGACCACAGAGGCGGATCAGCCCCAGCATTTT
TRBJ2-2 | TRBV28 | - | TRBD1 | CASSPGQVRPGELFF | TGTGCCAGCAGCCCGGGACAGGTCCGTCCCGGGGAGCTGTTTTTT
TRBJ1-1 | TRBV28 | - | TRBD1 | CASSSLGTATMNTEAFF | TGTGCCAGCAGTTCGCTAGGGACAGCGACGATGAACACTGAAGCTTTCTTT
TRBJ2-3 | TRBV20-1 | - | TRBD2 | CSATEAGGRNTQYF | TGCAGTGCTACTGAAGCGGGAGGTCGTAATACGCAGTATTTT
TRBJ1-3 | TRBV10-3 | few | - | CAISEDRNTIYF | TGTGCCATCAGTGAGGACCGAAACACCATATATTTT
TRBJ1-2 | TRBV5-1 | - | - | CASSLGIYGYTF | TGCGCCAGCAGCTTGGGGATCTATGGCTACACCTTC
TRBJ1-5 | TRBV4-1 | - | - | CASSQDRNQPQHF | TGCGCCAGCAGCCAAGACCGAAATCAGCCCCAGCATTTT
TRBJ2-1 | TRBV28 | once | - | CASSIPMYNEQFF | TGTGCCAGCAGTATCCCAATGTACAATGAGCAGTTCTTC
TRBJ1-1 | TRBV29-1 | - | TRBD1 | CSTPGTGPNTEAFF | TGCAGCACACCCGGGACAGGGCCAAACACTGAAGCTTTCTTT
TRBJ2-3 | TRBV27 | - | - | CASSPRGSIADTQYF | TGTGCCAGCAGTCCCCGGGGTAGTATCGCAGATACGCAGTATTTT
TRBJ2-2 | TRBV7-2 | - | TRBD1 | CASSFLNRGPGELFF | TGTGCCAGCAGCTTTTTGAACAGGGGGCCAGGGGAGCTGTTTTTT
TRBJ1-1 | TRBV30 | - | - | CAWIILNTEAFF | TGTGCCTGGATAATTTTGAACACTGAAGCTTTCTTT
TRBJ2-7 | TRBV19 | - | TRBD1 | CASSIQTGQGVSYEQYF | TGTGCCAGTAGTATACAAACGGGACAGGGGGTGTCCTACGAGCAGTACTTC
TRBJ1-2 | TRBV19 | - | - | CASTDTGDPSNYGYTF | TGTGCCAGTACCGACACCGGGGACCCCTCTAACTATGGCTACACCTTC
TRBJ1-6 | TRBV25-1 | few | - | CASNEWDSPLHF | TGTGCCAGCAACGAGTGGGATTCACCCCTCCACTTT
TRBJ2-3 | TRBV9 | few | TRBD2 | CASSGSGEGTQYF | TGTGCCAGCAGCGGCAGCGGGGAAGGTACGCAGTATTTT
TRBJ1-3 | TRBV4-1 | - | - | CASSGSARSSGNTIYF | TGCGCCAGCAGCGGGTCGGCTCGGAGCTCTGGAAACACCATATATTTT
TRBJ1-5 | TRBV24-1 | once | - | CATRFTRGNQPQHF | TGTGCCACCAGGTTCACGAGGGGCAATCAGCCCCAGCATTTT
TRBJ1-2 | TRBV5-1 | - | - | CASSLGGQAPARGYTF | TGCGCCAGCAGCTTGGGGGGCCAGGCCCCCGCTAGGGGCTACACCTTC